This paragraph covers one TCR beta chain sequence. TCRdb keeps only in-frame clones here, not all; method: immunoSEQ multiplex PCR. In the table there are roughly 450,000 clones, 80% to 95% of which are singletons. The data stem from a study of control samples from healthy donors and cancer patients. CDR3 size: 16 residues. V shed 5 bases and J shed 0 bases, with 14 bases lying between them. Germline values: CDR1 MRHNA, CDR2 SNTAGT. The sequencing input was PBMCs. The gene calls are TRBV6-4 and TRBJ2-1; the D is unclear. The sequence was obtained from a man in his forties or fifties with head and neck cancer. The CDR3 loop reads CASSPGFVSSYNEQFF. CDR3 in DNA: TGTGCCAGCAGTCCAGGTTTTGTTAGCTCCTACAATGAGCAGTTCTTC.